This T cell receptor (beta chain) was sequenced for a study of T-cell memory formation after mild COVID-19. CDR1 and CDR2 from the germline V gene are SGHVS and FNYEAQ. This CDR3 comprises 14 residues. Trimming pared 3 bases from V and 6 bases from J, leaving 14 bases between. Via MiXCR, TCRdb re-called the 5' RACE reads, giving one row per CDR3 protein. The table lists 250,000 to 350,000 distinct CDR3 sequences, approximately 19% of them singletons, with roughly 21% in the top ten. As regards this clonotype: The antigen is not known.

Overall study findings and caveats: Researchers found some responding clones in pre-infection memory, a sign that cross-reactive memory joined.

Sequencing was done on a sample of PBMCs or a T cell subset sorted from them (not recorded which). The chain uses TRBV7-6 and TRBJ1-2, with D perhaps TRBD1 (6 bases). This clonotype was obtained from a young man who had mild COVID-19 (a few samples of this study predate the infection). Cell type and time point are not known. This CDR3 is CASSFGTSRDGYTF. In DNA form, the CDR3 reads TGTGCCAGCAGCTTCGGGACATCGCGGGATGGCTACACCTTC.